The clone carrying this T cell receptor (beta chain) was counted a single time. Its antigen remains unidentified. The source of the sample is a study of T cell responses to AZD1222 COVID-19 vaccine. Study-wide results and limits: Reportedly, nearly half the spike-specific TCRs target unmutated variant regions. Researchers report vaccine-associated CD4 TCRs spanning spike, with dominance at 160-218 and 743-854.

Germline V gene data show CDR1 as SGHTA and CDR2 as FQGNSA. The CDR3 has 13 residues. V was trimmed by 1 base and J by 9 bases, leaving 13 bases between them. Method: immunoSEQ multiplex PCR; TCRdb's copy keeps in-frame clones and lacks some. The sample comprises approximately 150,000 clones, about 91% of which are singletons, and around 4.6% rests with the top ten. The sequence came from an adult in good health. The chain has TRBV7-2 and TRBJ2-7, with a tentative D call TRBD2 (5 bases). Source: peripheral blood, taken on day 0 of MenACWY control vaccination. CDR3 amino acids: CASSLVRPEGQYF. The CDR3 region has the DNA TGTGCCAGCAGCTTAGTCAGGCCAGAGGGGCAGTACTTC.